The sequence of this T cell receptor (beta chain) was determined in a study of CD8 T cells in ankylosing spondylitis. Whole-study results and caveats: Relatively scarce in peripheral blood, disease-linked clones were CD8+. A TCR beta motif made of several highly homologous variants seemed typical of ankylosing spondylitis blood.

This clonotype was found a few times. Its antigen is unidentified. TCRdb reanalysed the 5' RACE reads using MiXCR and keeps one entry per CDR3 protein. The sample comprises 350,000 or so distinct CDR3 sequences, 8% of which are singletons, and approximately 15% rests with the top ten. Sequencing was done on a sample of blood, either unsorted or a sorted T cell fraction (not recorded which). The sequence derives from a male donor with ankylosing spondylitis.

For the CDR3, the DNA is TGCGCCAGCAGCTCGGGGGGACAAGCCCCCTACGAGCAGTACTTC. This encodes CASSSGGQAPYEQYF. The chain recombines TRBV5-1 with TRBJ2-7; the D gene is possibly TRBD2 (7 bases). Germline CDR1 is SGHRS and CDR2 is YFSETQ. This CDR3 spans 15 amino acids. Between the trimmed V and J ends, which lost 3 bases and 2 bases, there was a span of 15 bases.